This TCR beta chain comes out of a study of control samples from healthy donors and cancer patients (dated by TCRdb to the early 2020s). CDR1 MNHNS and CDR2 SASEGT are derived from the germline V gene. From the cysteine through the phenylalanine, the CDR3 covers 16 amino acids. Just CDR3 DNA is preserved here, 48 bases in frame from base 1. A distance of 9 bases separates the germline ends of V and J, which lose 0 bases and 0 bases respectively. Concerning this clone: Its antigen is unknown. Base qualities are missing; no much larger clone stands one base away.

Library preparation was by the immunoSEQ multiplex PCR assay. TCRdb retrieved this table from immuneACCESS and kept in-frame rearrangements only. Not all clones are present; in checked studies, unresolved V genes account for under half, and no reason is known for the remainder. The sample data list about 51,000 clones, and roughly 90% of these were observed just once. 1.6% of the sample comes from the top ten. The receptor was derived from a middle-aged man with colorectal cancer. The sample consisted of PBMCs. The rearranged segments are TRBV6-1 and TRBJ1-5; D gene: possibly TRBD1, on 5 matching bases. CDR3 region: CASSEARTHSNQPQHF. The bases are TGTGCCAGCAGTGAAGCGCGGACACATAGCAATCAGCCCCAGCATTTT.